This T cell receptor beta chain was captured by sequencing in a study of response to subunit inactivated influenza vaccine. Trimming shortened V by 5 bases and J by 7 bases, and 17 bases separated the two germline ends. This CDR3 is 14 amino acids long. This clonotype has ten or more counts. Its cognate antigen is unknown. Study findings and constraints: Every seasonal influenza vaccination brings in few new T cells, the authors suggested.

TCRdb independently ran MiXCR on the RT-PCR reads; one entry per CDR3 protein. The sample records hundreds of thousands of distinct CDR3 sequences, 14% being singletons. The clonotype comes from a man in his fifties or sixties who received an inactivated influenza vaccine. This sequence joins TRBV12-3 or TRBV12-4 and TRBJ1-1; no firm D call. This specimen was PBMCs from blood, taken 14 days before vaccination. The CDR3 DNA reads TGTGCCAGCAGTCCATCCCCGAGGACGGGTGAAGCTTTCTTT. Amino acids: CASSPSPRTGEAFF.